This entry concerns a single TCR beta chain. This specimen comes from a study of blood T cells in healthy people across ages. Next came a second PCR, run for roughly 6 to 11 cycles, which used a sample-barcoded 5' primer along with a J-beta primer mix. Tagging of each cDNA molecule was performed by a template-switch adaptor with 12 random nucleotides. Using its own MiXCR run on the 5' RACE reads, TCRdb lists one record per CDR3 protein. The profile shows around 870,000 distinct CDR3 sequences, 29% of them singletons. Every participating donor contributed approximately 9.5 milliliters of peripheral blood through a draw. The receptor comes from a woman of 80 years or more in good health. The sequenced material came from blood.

This chain's CDR3 is CASSSGGTGQYF. Here the CDR3 DNA reads TGTGCCAGCAGCTCCGGTGGAACTGGGCAGTATTTT. The chain combines TRBV7-9 with TRBJ2-3; D gene unclear. Germline V gene sequence: CDR1 SEHNR, CDR2 FQNEAQ (reference sequence). The V gene lost 4 bases and the J gene lost 11 bases, with 13 bases spanning the gap. This CDR3 spans 12 amino acids.